This is a list of T cell receptor beta chains from one sample in a study of blood T cell repertoires in COVID-19. The table came from immunoSEQ multiplex PCR; TCRdb's copy has only in-frame clones and leaves some out. Of about 100,000 clones listed, approximately 90% are singletons. Sequenced material: peripheral blood. These receptors were taken from a middle-aged man with acute or convalescent COVID-19. The CDR3 runs from the conserved cysteine through the conserved F or W. Fields, in order: D gene, V gene, clone size, J gene, CDR3 protein, CDR3 DNA. The D gene is left open where the match is weak. Some rows have no size entry. The others give once, few or many, or a class for an expanded clone.

TRBD1	TRBV19	-	TRBJ1-6	CASSRPLGQARLVWPLHF	TGTGCCAGTAGTAGACCCTTGGGACAGGCGAGGCTGGTGTGGCCCCTCCACTTT
TRBD2	TRBV9	-	TRBJ2-2	CASSVESGSRTGELFF	TGTGCCAGCAGCGTAGAAAGCGGGAGTCGTACCGGGGAGCTGTTTTTT
TRBD1	TRBV23-1	-	TRBJ1-6	CASSQSRLDRESPLHF	TGCGCCAGCAGTCAATCTCGGCTCGACAGGGAATCACCCCTCCACTTT
TRBD1	TRBV6-4	-	TRBJ1-1	CASRATGAYTEAFF	TGTGCCAGCAGAGCGACAGGGGCTTACACTGAAGCTTTCTTT
-	TRBV7-2	-	TRBJ1-3	CASSAPGQVSGNTIYF	TGTGCCAGCAGCGCCCCGGGACAAGTCTCTGGAAACACCATATATTTT
TRBD1	TRBV4-3	-	TRBJ1-5	CASSRDRGNQPQHF	TGCGCCAGCAGCCGGGACAGGGGCAATCAGCCCCAGCATTTT
TRBD2	TRBV9	-	TRBJ2-7	CASSSLAGAFHEQYF	TGTGCCAGCAGCTCTCTAGCGGGAGCATTCCACGAGCAGTACTTC
TRBD1	TRBV11-2	few	TRBJ1-2	CASSPTPGTASFGYTF	TGTGCCAGCAGCCCAACCCCCGGGACAGCTTCTTTTGGCTACACCTTC
TRBD1	TRBV19	-	TRBJ1-2	CASTPVTGGVWYGYTF	TGTGCCAGTACCCCGGTGACAGGGGGCGTTTGGTATGGCTACACCTTC
-	TRBV20-1	-	TRBJ1-4	CSASAGGGTNEKLFF	TGCAGTGCTAGTGCCGGCGGCGGAACTAATGAAAAACTGTTTTTT
TRBD2	TRBV12-5	-	TRBJ2-1	CASGRLAGSSYNEQFF	TGTGCTAGTGGACGACTAGCGGGCTCTTCCTACAATGAGCAGTTCTTC
TRBD2	TRBV5-8	once	TRBJ2-5	CASSRGLAVGETQYF	TGTGCCAGCAGCAGGGGACTAGCGGTAGGAGAGACCCAGTACTTC
TRBD1	TRBV2	-	TRBJ2-3	CASDRDRGSDTQYF	TGTGCCAGTGACCGGGACAGGGGGTCCGATACGCAGTATTTT
-	TRBV2	few	TRBJ1-5	CASSPEGVGSQPQHF	TGTGCCAGTTCTCCTGAGGGTGTAGGAAGTCAGCCCCAGCATTTT
TRBD2	TRBV11-2	-	TRBJ2-3	CASAILAGLTDTQYF	TGTGCCAGCGCCATACTAGCGGGTCTGACAGATACGCAGTATTTT
-	TRBV19	many	TRBJ1-1	CASIGSLNTEAFF	TGTGCCAGTATAGGGAGTTTAAACACTGAAGCTTTCTTT
-	TRBV4-1	once	TRBJ1-4	CASSQVLEGFEKLFF	TGCGCCAGCAGCCAAGTCCTGGAGGGATTCGAAAAACTGTTTTTT
TRBD1	TRBV7-4	-	TRBJ2-7	CASSLAQGVTYEQYF	TGTGCCAGCAGCTTAGCGCAGGGGGTCACCTACGAGCAGTACTTC
-	TRBV5-1	-	TRBJ2-1	CASSFLALSNEQFF	TGCGCCAGCAGCTTCTTAGCTCTCAGCAATGAGCAGTTCTTC
-	TRBV5-6	-	TRBJ1-5	CASSPRRGNNQPQHF	TGTGCCAGCAGCCCTCGGAGGGGTAACAATCAGCCCCAGCATTTT
-	TRBV19	-	TRBJ2-1	CASSMAISSYNEQFF	TGTGCCAGTAGTATGGCCATAAGCTCCTACAATGAGCAGTTCTTC
TRBD1	TRBV27	-	TRBJ1-6	CASSPGQGAGSPLHF	TGTGCCAGCAGTCCGGGACAGGGGGCAGGGTCACCCCTCCACTTT
TRBD2	TRBV30	few	TRBJ2-1	CAWKIGSGSYNEQFF	TGTGCCTGGAAGATTGGTAGCGGGTCGTACAATGAGCAGTTCTTC
-	TRBV6-1	-	TRBJ2-7	CASSELRREQYF	TGTGCCAGCAGTGAACTGAGGCGCGAGCAGTACTTC
TRBD2	TRBV11-3	-	TRBJ2-7	CASSLVLAGGAAGEQYF	TGTGCCAGCAGCTTAGTACTAGCGGGAGGGGCCGCTGGTGAGCAGTACTTC
-	TRBV5-4	-	TRBJ1-5	CASTIGGTNQPQHF	TGTGCCAGCACCATAGGAGGGACCAATCAGCCCCAGCATTTT
TRBD1	TRBV5-4	once	TRBJ2-1	CASSQDRGKGNEQFF	TGTGCCAGCAGCCAAGACAGGGGGAAAGGCAATGAGCAGTTCTTC
-	TRBV19	-	TRBJ1-2	CASLGQYYGYTF	TGTGCCAGCCTGGGCCAGTACTATGGCTACACCTTC
TRBD1	TRBV7-8	-	TRBJ1-1	CASQQGWGTEAFF	TGTGCCAGTCAACAGGGGTGGGGCACTGAAGCTTTCTTT
TRBD1	TRBV29-1	-	TRBJ1-1	CSAGTGGVTEAFF	TGCAGCGCAGGTACAGGGGGCGTGACTGAAGCTTTCTTT
-	TRBV21-1	-	TRBJ2-1	CASSKNGRGSYNEQFF	TGTGCCAGCAGCAAAAATGGGAGGGGGTCCTACAATGAGCAGTTCTTC
-	TRBV2	-	TRBJ1-1	CASSGQVLTEAFF	TGTGCCAGCAGTGGACAGGTTCTTACTGAAGCTTTCTTT
-	TRBV29-1	-	TRBJ2-3	CSGRRQGSTDTQYF	TGCAGCGGCCGCCGTCAGGGCAGCACAGATACGCAGTATTTT
TRBD2	TRBV19	-	TRBJ2-2	CASRSRGTSGNTGELFF	TGTGCCAGTAGATCGCGTGGGACTAGCGGAAACACCGGGGAGCTGTTTTTT
TRBD1	TRBV7-2	-	TRBJ1-1	CASEFQYGTGGNEAFF	TGTGCCAGTGAATTTCAATATGGGACAGGGGGGAATGAAGCTTTCTTT
-	TRBV15	-	TRBJ2-5	CATSRVRARETQYF	TGTGCCACCAGCAGAGTGAGGGCCCGCGAGACCCAGTACTTC
TRBD2	TRBV11-2	-	TRBJ2-1	CASSRTSGSLRNEQFF	TGTGCCAGCAGCCGGACTAGCGGGAGCCTCCGGAATGAGCAGTTCTTC
-	TRBV5-4	-	TRBJ2-1	CASSLGQAQFF	TGTGCCAGCAGCTTGGGTCAGGCTCAGTTCTTC
TRBD1	TRBV7-9	-	TRBJ1-5	CASSRDRAPQPQHF	TGTGCCAGCAGCCGGGACAGGGCGCCTCAGCCCCAGCATTTT
-	TRBV30	-	TRBJ1-1	CAWSVRRTDAFF	TGTGCCTGGAGTGTACGTAGGACAGACGCTTTCTTT
-	TRBV18	-	TRBJ2-5	CASSPLFFRGAQETQYF	TGTGCCAGCTCACCACTTTTTTTCCGTGGGGCTCAAGAGACCCAGTACTTC
-	TRBV29-1	-	TRBJ1-1	CSPGGEVMGAFF	TGCAGCCCCGGAGGGGAAGTTATGGGAGCTTTCTTT
-	TRBV11-2	-	TRBJ2-1	CASSLVVGGGNEQFF	TGTGCCAGCAGCTTAGTGGTGGGAGGAGGCAATGAGCAGTTCTTC
TRBD1	TRBV10-3	-	TRBJ1-2	CAISGGTGVSYGYTF	TGTGCCATCAGTGGCGGGACAGGGGTGTCATACGGCTACACCTTC
-	TRBV3-1/TRBV3-2	-	TRBJ2-3	CASSQGRGPDTQYF	TGTGCCAGCAGCCAAGGCAGGGGCCCAGATACGCAGTATTTT
TRBD1	TRBV11-3	-	TRBJ2-7	CASSPTGTGGTYEQYF	TGTGCCAGCAGCCCAACCGGGACAGGGGGGACCTACGAGCAGTACTTC
-	TRBV19	-	TRBJ1-6	CASSIGRQPLNSPLHF	TGTGCCAGTAGTATTGGGCGACAGCCCCTGAATTCACCCCTCCACTTT
-	TRBV6-1	-	TRBJ1-2	CASSEELTGWSQGYTF	TGTGCCAGCAGTGAAGAACTTACAGGGTGGTCGCAGGGCTACACCTTC
TRBD1	TRBV5-1	-	TRBJ2-7	CASSQGQSYEQYF	TGCGCCAGCAGCCAGGGACAGTCCTACGAGCAGTACTTC